This TCR beta chain emerged from a study of cytomegalovirus exposure and HLA in healthy donors. Primers: 60 Vbeta forward and 13 Jbeta reverse. The assay was immunoSEQ multiplex PCR, and TCRdb's table has in-frame clones only and misses some. The sample records 110,000 to 150,000 clones, about 80% being singletons. This CDR3 contains 14 residues. The V segment lost 8 bases and the J segment 5 bases; nucleotides outside the gene matches: 9. Germline CDR1 reads MDHEN; CDR2 reads SYDVKM. The sequenced material came from PBMCs. The chain employs TRBV28 and TRBJ2-1, with 7 positions matching TRBD2. This clonotype was sampled from a male donor in good health and CMV-seropositive. The CDR3, as DNA: TGTGCCAGCTCTCGCGGGACTACCCACAATGAGCAGTTCTTC. Its protein is CASSRGTTHNEQFF.